A selection of T cell receptor beta chains follows, all from one sample in a study of Graves' ophthalmopathy and Graves' hyperthyroidism. TCRdb itself ran the multiplex PCR reads through MiXCR, one entry per CDR3 protein. The sample has approximately 1.2 million distinct CDR3 sequences, about two fifths seen once. The sample consisted of peripheral blood or thyroid tissue (not recorded which). These receptor sequences come from an adult man with Graves' hyperthyroidism. Both conserved end residues are part of each CDR3.

CDR3 protein: CASSPGQGATQPQHF
V gene: TRBV4-3
J gene: TRBJ1-5

CDR3 protein: CASSQAGLAGELFF
V gene: TRBV3-1
J gene: TRBJ2-2

CDR3 protein: CASSTTGQGRSYEQYF
V gene: TRBV5-1
J gene: TRBJ2-7

CDR3 protein: CAISLDSISGNTIYF
V gene: TRBV10-3
J gene: TRBJ1-3

CDR3 protein: CASSLGTGPSSGANVLTF
V gene: TRBV5-5
J gene: TRBJ2-6

CDR3 protein: CASSTPGQGATKHQPQHF
V gene: TRBV7-7
J gene: TRBJ1-5

CDR3 protein: CGSAGGLGYTF
V gene: TRBV20-1
J gene: TRBJ1-2

CDR3 protein: CASSSGTRSTGELFF
V gene: TRBV11-2
J gene: TRBJ2-2

CDR3 protein: CASSIWTGDQPQHF
V gene: TRBV19
J gene: TRBJ1-5

CDR3 protein: CASSWTGVLGDTEAFF
V gene: TRBV6-2/TRBV6-3
J gene: TRBJ1-1

CDR3 protein: CASSSLSGRREKLFF
V gene: TRBV7-9
J gene: TRBJ1-4

CDR3 protein: CASSLPPPAGTTYF
V gene: TRBV7-2
J gene: TRBJ2-5

CDR3 protein: CASSLDRRPADSRFF
V gene: TRBV7-2
J gene: TRBJ2-2